This TCR beta chain was found in a study of shared clonotypes between healthy human individuals. Between the trimmed V and J ends, which lost 4 bases and 1 base, there was a span of 12 bases. Per germline, CDR1 MDHEN and CDR2 SYDVKM. The CDR3 is 15 amino acids. Free of recent acute infections or vaccinations, the donors were healthy HIV-negative adults. Profiled with immunoSEQ multiplex PCR; TCRdb holds only in-frame clones, not every one. The sample contains over 850,000 clones, roughly 74% of which appear only once. The sequencing sample was made of memory CD4+ T cells from PBMCs. As for subset: CD45RA-negative fraction. The origin of this receptor is a man between 18 and 29 years old in good health. Some clones in this sample may be carry-over from other donors' samples. V and J are TRBV28 and TRBJ2-3; D gene unclear. CDR3 in amino acids: CASSSRQYGTDTQYF. As DNA, the CDR3 is TGTGCCAGCAGTTCCCGGCAGTACGGCACAGATACGCAGTATTTT.